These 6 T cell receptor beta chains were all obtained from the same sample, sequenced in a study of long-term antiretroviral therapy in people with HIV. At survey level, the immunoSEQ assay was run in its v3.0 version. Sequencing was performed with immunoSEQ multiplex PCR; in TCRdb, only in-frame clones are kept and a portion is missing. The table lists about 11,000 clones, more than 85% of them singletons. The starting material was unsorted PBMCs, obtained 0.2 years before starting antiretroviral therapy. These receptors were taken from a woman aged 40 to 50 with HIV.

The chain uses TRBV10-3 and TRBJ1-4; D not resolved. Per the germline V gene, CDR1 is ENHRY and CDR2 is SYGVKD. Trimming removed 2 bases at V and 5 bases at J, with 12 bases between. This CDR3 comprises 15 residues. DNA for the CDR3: TGTGCCATCAGTGAGCAGGAGGGTAAGAATGAAAAACTGTTTTTT. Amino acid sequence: CAISEQEGKNEKLFF.

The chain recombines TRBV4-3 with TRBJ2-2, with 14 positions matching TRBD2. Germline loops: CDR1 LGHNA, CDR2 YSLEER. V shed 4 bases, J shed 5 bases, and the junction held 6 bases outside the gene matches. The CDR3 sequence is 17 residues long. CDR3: CASSRARLAGGTGELFF. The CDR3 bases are TGCGCCAGCAGCCGAGCGAGACTAGCGGGGGGGACCGGGGAGCTGTTTTTT.

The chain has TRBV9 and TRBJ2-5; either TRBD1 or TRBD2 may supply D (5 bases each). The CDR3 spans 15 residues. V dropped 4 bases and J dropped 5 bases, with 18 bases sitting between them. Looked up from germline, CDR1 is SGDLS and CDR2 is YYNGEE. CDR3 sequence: CASSLGTLEVETQYF. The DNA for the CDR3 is TGTGCCAGCAGCCTCGGGACCCTCGAAGTTGAGACCCAGTACTTC.

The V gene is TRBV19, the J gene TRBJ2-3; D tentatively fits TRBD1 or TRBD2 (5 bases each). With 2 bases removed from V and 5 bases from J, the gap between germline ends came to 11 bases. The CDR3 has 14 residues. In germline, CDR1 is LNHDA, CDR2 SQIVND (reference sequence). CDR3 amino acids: CASSIQGAEDTQYF. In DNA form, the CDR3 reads TGTGCCAGTAGTATACAGGGAGCTGAAGATACGCAGTATTTT.

CDR3: CASSATGHEQFF. The CDR3 DNA is TGTGCCAGCAGCGCAACAGGGCATGAGCAGTTCTTC. The rearrangement links TRBV7-3 to TRBJ2-1; D may be TRBD1 (6 bases). The V and J ends lost 5 bases and 8 bases respectively, with 10 bases between them. This CDR3 comprises 12 residues. Germline V lookup: CDR1 SGHTA, CDR2 FQGTGA.

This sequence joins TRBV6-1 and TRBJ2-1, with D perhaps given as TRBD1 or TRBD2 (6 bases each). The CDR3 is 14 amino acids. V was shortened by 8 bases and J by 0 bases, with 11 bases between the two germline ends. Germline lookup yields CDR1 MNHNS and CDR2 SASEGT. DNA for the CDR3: TGTGCCAGCGGGGGGCCCAACTCCTACAATGAGCAGTTCTTC. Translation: CASGGPNSYNEQFF.